This TCR beta chain emerged from a study of cytomegalovirus exposure and HLA in healthy donors. Study at large: Previous work identified 120 million or so unique TCR beta sequences from some 170 million T cells. Most donors, less than 85% of over 350 genotyped, fell in the Caucasian-associated ancestry cluster. Findings of the study overall: What a later analysis showed was that several of the most significant clusters appeared linked to common viral pathogens.

J was trimmed by 7 bases and V by 2 bases; bases with no gene match: 3. This CDR3 contains 13 residues. Germline loops: CDR1 SGHDT, CDR2 YYEEEE. The PCR employed 60 Vbeta primers together with 13 Jbeta primers. TCRdb keeps only in-frame clones here, not all; method: immunoSEQ multiplex PCR. The repertoire has 150,000 to 200,000 clones, 75% to 90% of them found once; the top ten carry around a tenth. About this clone: Its antigen is undetermined.

The rearrangement joins TRBV5-6 to TRBJ2-1, with 7 positions matching TRBD2. The clonotype was recovered from a young man in good health and CMV-seropositive. Source material: PBMCs. The CDR3 nucleotides are TGTGCCAGCAGCTTTTTGGGGGGGAATGAGCAGTTCTTC. It codes for CASSFLGGNEQFF.